This T cell receptor beta chain appears in the sequencing data of a study of shared clonotypes between healthy human individuals. The study, taken as a whole, reports: Non-shared clonotypes had lower generation probabilities than those shared by all four donors. Among the subsets, naive ones generally showed larger estimated richness than memory ones.

Details on this clone: Its antigen is undetermined.

The CDR3 extends over 15 amino acids. Trimming shortened V by 3 bases and J by 0 bases, and 6 bases separated the two germline ends. Per germline, CDR1 MNHNS and CDR2 SASEGT. Using immunoSEQ multiplex PCR, the repertoire was profiled, and TCRdb retains in-frame clones only, with some absent. The sample yields about 1 million clones, more than 60% seen once. This chain connects TRBV6-1 to TRBJ2-6, with D hard to call. Sequences were obtained from memory CD4+ T cells sorted from blood. As to subset: CD45RA-negative fraction. The source is a man aged 18 to 29 in good health. The DNA for the CDR3 is TGTGCCAGCAGTGACATGCTCTCTGGGGCCAACGTCCTGACTTTC. Translated, it gives CASSDMLSGANVLTF.